The entry below describes one T cell receptor beta chain. The germline gives CDR1 MNHEY, CDR2 SVGAGI. Unmatched junction bases numbered 13, after V lost 5 bases and J lost 7 bases. CDR3 length: 15 amino acids. The data originate from a study of cytomegalovirus exposure and HLA in healthy donors. The wider study: A data release that came early held roughly 90 million unique TCRs from HLA-typed donors.

The PCR ran on 60 Vbeta and 13 Jbeta primers. Only in-frame clones appear in the TCRdb table, and some are missing; sequencing was by immunoSEQ multiplex PCR. The sample lists fewer than 250,000 clones; around 82% were seen once. Sequenced: PBMCs. The origin of this receptor is a middle-aged man in good health and CMV-seropositive. This chain links TRBV6-5 with TRBJ2-7; TRBD2 matches at 8 bases. The chain's CDR3 is CASSLGLAAGREQYF. In nucleotides, the CDR3 is TGTGCCAGCAGTCTTGGACTAGCAGCCGGGAGAGAGCAGTACTTC.